The 10 T cell receptor beta chains below all came from one sample that was sequenced in a study of blood T cell repertoires in COVID-19. The data were produced by immunoSEQ multiplex PCR, yet TCRdb's version contains in-frame clones alone and is incomplete. This repertoire shows about 100,000 clones, approximately 86% found once; its top ten account for approximately 5.4%. Sequencing was performed on peripheral blood. The receptors were sampled from a woman aged 45 to 65 with COVID-19, enrolled during active disease.

The chain is built from TRBV11-2 and TRBJ2-1; no clear D. This CDR3 region has 11 residues. V was shortened by 3 bases and J by 10 bases, with 7 bases between the two germline ends. The germline V gene encodes CDR1 SGHAT and CDR2 FQNNGV. This CDR3 is CASSFDIEQFF. CDR3 DNA sequence: TGTGCCAGCAGCTTTGACATAGAGCAGTTCTTC.

The gene calls are TRBV7-9 and TRBJ1-1, with a possible D match to TRBD1 (5 bases). From germline, CDR1 is SEHNR and CDR2 FQNEAQ (reference sequence). The CDR3 spans 16 residues. The V and J ends lost 7 bases and 4 bases respectively, with 22 bases between them. For the CDR3, the DNA is TGTGCCAGCACCCCGGGGAGGGGCCCTCGGGGCACTGAAGCTTTCTTT. Translation gives CASTPGRGPRGTEAFF.

The J gene is TRBJ1-6, the V gene TRBV2, with TRBD1 matching over 7 bases. The V segment lost 4 bases and the J segment 10 bases; nucleotides outside the gene matches: 7. Germline CDR1 SNHLY, CDR2 FYNNEI. The CDR3 contains 14 residues. The CDR3 DNA sequence: TGTGCCAGCAGTGCGACAGGGACTGGCTCACCCCTCCACTTT. Translation: CASSATGTGSPLHF.

The gene calls are TRBV7-3 and TRBJ2-3, with D tentatively TRBD1 (5 bases). The CDR3 has 15 residues. In germline, CDR1 is SGHTA, CDR2 FQGTGA. Between the trimmed V and J ends, which lost 2 bases and 2 bases, there was a span of 11 bases. The CDR3 loop reads CASSLYAGNTDTQYF. The CDR3 DNA reads TGTGCCAGCAGCTTATATGCAGGGAACACAGATACGCAGTATTTT.

J is TRBJ1-2 and V is TRBV27; weak D call: TRBD1 (5 bases). Trimming cost V 8 bases and J 3 bases, with 25 bases left between them. The CDR3 covers 17 residues. Looked up from germline, CDR1 is MNHEY and CDR2 is SMNVEV (reference sequence). Here the CDR3 reads CASHSLVEGPEYYGYTF. Written as DNA, the CDR3 is TGTGCCAGCCACTCACTCGTGGAGGGGCCGGAGTACTATGGCTACACCTTC.

The chain recombines TRBV24-1 with TRBJ1-5; D is ambiguous. Germline values: CDR1 KGHDR, CDR2 SFDVKD. This CDR3 comprises 13 residues. Trimming pared 2 bases from V and 4 bases from J, leaving 5 bases between. The CDR3 here is CATSDSLNQPQHF. The CDR3, as DNA: TGTGCCACCAGTGATTCCCTTAATCAGCCCCAGCATTTT.

This chain connects TRBV5-4 to TRBJ2-3; 9 nucleotides agree with TRBD2. Germline V gene sequence: CDR1 SGHNT, CDR2 YYREEE (reference sequence). The J segment lost 5 bases and the V segment lost 2 bases, leaving 3 bases of the junction unmatched. The CDR3 consists of 14 residues. Here the CDR3 reads CASSFAGGRDTQYF. CDR3 DNA sequence: TGTGCCAGCAGCTTTGCGGGGGGGCGAGATACGCAGTATTTT.

This clone was observed a handful of times. The chain employs TRBV30 and TRBJ2-2; 7 bases are a match to TRBD2. Germline CDR1 reads GTSNPN; CDR2 reads SVGIG (reference sequence). Trimming took 3 bases from V and 0 from J; bases not matched to a gene: 10. The CDR3 spans 17 residues. The CDR3 DNA follows: TGTGCCTGGAGGTATGGTAGCGGGTTCGCGAACACCGGGGAGCTGTTTTTT. Its translation: CAWRYGSGFANTGELFF.

The chain joins TRBV4-1 to TRBJ1-1, with D possibly being TRBD1 (6 bases). Trimming shortened V by 0 bases and J by 7 bases, and 12 bases separated the two germline ends. In germline, CDR1 is MGHRA, CDR2 YSYEKL. The CDR3 runs to 14 residues. CDR3 nucleotide sequence: TGCGCCAGCAGCCAAGACAGGGGATTTAATGAAGCTTTCTTT. Residues: CASSQDRGFNEAFF.

The chain is built from TRBV28 and TRBJ1-2, with TRBD1 as a possible D gene (6 bases). Trimming took 3 bases from V and 5 from J, leaving 19 bases between them. CDR1 and CDR2 from the germline V gene are MDHEN and SYDVKM. This CDR3 is 16 amino acids long. CDR3 coding DNA: TGTGCCAGCAGTTTCACCCCCCCAGGGACATTTTATGGCTACACCTTC. It encodes CASSFTPPGTFYGYTF.